This T cell receptor (beta chain) was captured by sequencing in a study of blood T cell repertoires in COVID-19 (dated by TCRdb to the early 2020s). Regarding the study in general: Samples covering the acute and convalescent phases of COVID-19 were provided by collaborators in the United States, Italy and Spain. The repertoires were made available in a free public database intended to serve as a resource for research on the immune response to SARS-CoV-2. HLA class I and class II types, where available, came from metadata supplied by the sample provider rather than from assay-based typing. The prospective study material was composed of cDNA or gDNA derived from T cells, B-cell-depleted T cells, or PBMCs. A de-identified subject ID, COVID-19 status, age in years and sex were almost always included in the sample metadata. Samples were obtained from the ongoing ImmuneRACE study (first 160 participants) and from over 1,000 subjects provided by 6 global collaborators. The dataset comprised deeply sampled blood TCRbeta repertoires from subjects exposed to, actively infected with, or recovered from COVID-19.

TCRbeta CDR3 regions were amplified from genomic DNA using the immunoSEQ Assay, a bias-controlled multiplex PCR. On the authors' methods: Nucleated cell counts per sample were estimated from amplification of reference gene primers within the assay. Sequence reads were collapsed and filtered to measure the absolute abundance of every unique TCRbeta CDR3 rearrangement. Productive Simpson clonality was computed per sample as the square root of Simpson's diversity index over productive rearrangements. This immuneACCESS table, as held by TCRdb, lists in-frame sequences with V and J called but not all clones. Of the missing ones, under half trace to an unresolved V gene in checked studies; the others have no known cause. V and J calls plus clone size are reproduced from that table; the DNA served to infer D and trimming. The table for this sample lists about 150,000 clones; 84% of them were counted only once. Approximately 14% of the sample rests with the top ten.

Here is what the overall study found, with its caveats: The amount of clinical and demographic metadata varied by source and participant and was provided uncurated.

Points on this clone: Its antigen is currently not known. No base quality information exists; no much larger clone differs at one position.

V is cut by 8 bases and J by 12 bases, and the space between the germline ends is 17 bases. CDR1 and CDR2, looked up from the germline V gene, are SNHLY and FYNNEI. The CDR3 holds 13 amino acids from the cysteine to the phenylalanine. The entry retains the CDR3 DNA only, 39 bases that are in frame from base 1. The collaborating institutions used their own protocols to collect whole blood in K2EDTA tubes. For TCRbeta analysis, collaborator samples were shipped as frozen whole blood, as isolated PBMCs, or as DNA extracted from either sample type. The receptor comes from a man aged 18 to 30 with active or convalescent COVID-19. Recombination connected TRBV2 to TRBJ1-6; matching of 6 bases hints at TRBD1 as the D gene. Sequenced material: peripheral blood. The bases read TGTGCCAGCCTCCTACGACAGGTCCTACCCCTCCACTTT. Translated, this gives CASLLRQVLPLHF. The reference TRBV2 and TRBJ1-6 proteins fill in what lies around the CDR3, so the full variable domain reads EPEVTQTPSHQVTQMGQEVILRCVPISNHLYFYWYRQILGQKVEFLVSFYNNEISEKSEIFDDQFSVERPDGSNFTLKIRSTKLEDSAMYFCASLLRQVLPLHFGNGTRLTVT.